The next 21 T cell receptor beta chains were all read from a single sample in a study of response to subunit inactivated influenza vaccine. TCRdb fed the RT-PCR reads into MiXCR, producing one record per CDR3 protein. The sample includes around 790,000 distinct CDR3 sequences, less than 25% of them seen just once. The sample consisted of PBMCs from blood, taken 5 days after vaccination. The receptors stem from a man aged 45-65 years who received an inactivated influenza vaccine.

The chain recombines TRBV20-1 with TRBJ2-5, with a weak D call TRBD1 (5 bases). V was cut by 4 bases and J by 5 bases, with 14 bases left in between. CDR3 size: 13 residues. Germline values: CDR1 DFQATT, CDR2 SNEGSKA (reference sequence). The DNA for the CDR3 is TGCAGTGCTAACTCAGGGATTTCGGAGACCCAGTACTTC. Amino acid sequence: CSANSGISETQYF.

This clonotype turned up a few times. The gene calls are TRBV20-1 and TRBJ2-1; 10 bases fit TRBD2. The J segment lost 2 bases and the V segment lost 4 bases, leaving 5 bases of the junction unmatched. In germline, CDR1 is DFQATT, CDR2 SNEGSKA (reference sequence). This CDR3 has 15 residues. The CDR3: CSAISGRTAYNEQFF. In DNA, the CDR3 is TGCAGTGCTATTAGCGGGAGGACGGCCTACAATGAGCAGTTCTTC.

The chain is built from TRBV9 and TRBJ1-4, with D unresolved. Trimming left V 3 bases short and J 0 bases short, with 15 bases between. This CDR3 contains 17 residues. CDR1 and CDR2 (germline): SGDLS, YYNGEE. The CDR3 region has the DNA TGTGCCAGCAGCGCGGAATCTGGGAGCGCAACTAATGAAAAACTGTTTTTT. It specifies CASSAESGSATNEKLFF. Based on the CDR3 plus reference TRBV9 and TRBJ1-4, the full variable domain is DSGVTQTPKHLITATGQRVTLRCSPRSGDLSVYWYQQSLDQGLQFLIQYYNGEERAKGNILERFSAQQFPDLHSELNLSSLELGDSALYFCASSAESGSATNEKLFFGSGTQLSVL.

This clonotype turned up a few times. CDR3 DNA sequence: TGTGCCAGCAGCCAGGAGCCCGGGGTTCAAGAGACCCAGTACTTC. This gives the protein CASSQEPGVQETQYF. This rearrangement joins TRBV4-2 to TRBJ2-5; tentatively, D is TRBD2 (5 bases). Per the germline V gene, CDR1 is LGHNA and CDR2 is YNFKEQ. The CDR3 extends over 15 amino acids. Trimming took 3 bases from V and 2 from J, leaving 13 bases between them.

This clonotype appeared many times. The V and J genes are TRBV12-3 or TRBV12-4 and TRBJ2-7; tentatively, D is TRBD1 or TRBD2 (5 bases each). The CDR3 covers 14 residues. V dropped 5 bases and J dropped 0 bases, with 11 bases sitting between them. The CDR3 loop is CASSAGTHSYEQYF. In nucleotides, the CDR3 is TGTGCCAGCAGTGCCGGGACCCACTCCTACGAGCAGTACTTC.

There are many counts of this clonotype. CDR3 coding DNA: TGCAGCGCCTCAGGCCTTATGACAGGGGAGGTTGACGAGCAGTACTTC. This gives the protein CSASGLMTGEVDEQYF. The rearrangement links TRBV29-1 to TRBJ2-7; 8 bases match TRBD1. Looked up from germline, CDR1 is SQVTM and CDR2 is ANQGSEA. The J segment lost 5 bases and the V segment lost 7 bases, leaving 19 bases of the junction unmatched. The CDR3 is made up of 16 amino acids.

This sequence joins TRBV29-1 and TRBJ2-3; D is unresolved. Germline V lookup: CDR1 SQVTM, CDR2 ANQGSEA. V lost 7 bases and J lost 5, with 7 bases in between. This CDR3 contains 10 residues. The CDR3: CSADEDTQYF. In nucleotides, the CDR3 is TGCAGCGCCGATGAAGATACGCAGTATTTT.

V gene TRBV5-1 combines with J gene TRBJ1-4, with D maybe TRBD1 (6 bases). The V end lost 2 bases, the J end lost 5 bases, and 13 bases lay between the germline ends. From germline, CDR1 is SGHRS and CDR2 YFSETQ. The CDR3 covers 15 residues. The CDR3 sequence is CASSLTGSLNEKLFF. CDR3 sequence (DNA): TGCGCCAGCAGCTTAACAGGGTCTTTGAATGAAAAACTGTTTTTT.

This clonotype was counted between two and nine times. The gene calls are TRBV12-3 or TRBV12-4 and TRBJ2-7; TRBD2 matches at 11 bases. V shed 6 bases and J 3 bases; nucleotides not matched to a gene: 7. The CDR3 is 15 amino acids. DNA of the CDR3: TGTGCCAGCAGAACTACTAGCGGGGGAAACTACGAGCAGTACTTC. This gives the protein CASRTTSGGNYEQYF.

The chain combines TRBV28 with TRBJ2-3; possibly TRBD1 for D (5 bases). Trimming pared 3 bases from V and 5 bases from J, leaving 12 bases between. From germline, CDR1 is MDHEN and CDR2 SYDVKM. The CDR3 sequence is 14 residues long. The CDR3: CASSFGRVGDTQYF. DNA for the CDR3: TGTGCCAGCAGTTTCGGCAGGGTTGGAGATACGCAGTATTTT.

This clonotype showed up just a few times. The chain combines TRBV9 with TRBJ2-1; D perhaps matches TRBD1 (6 bases). The V gene lost 4 bases and the J gene lost 3 bases, with 14 bases spanning the gap. Germline CDR1 SGDLS, CDR2 YYNGEE. This CDR3 region has 15 residues. The CDR3 here is CASSPTGTSYNEQFF. The CDR3 DNA reads TGTGCCAGCAGCCCTACCGGGACAAGCTACAATGAGCAGTTCTTC.

This clonotype occurred a few times. The chain recombines TRBV28 with TRBJ2-1, with 7 bases identical to TRBD1. The CDR3 length is 15 residues. With 6 bases clipped from V and 5 bases from J, the junction kept 10 bases outside the gene matches. Germline V gene data show CDR1 as MDHEN and CDR2 as SYDVKM. As DNA, the CDR3 is TGTGCCAGCAGAAGAGACAGGGCCAGGGACAATGAGCAGTTCTTC. Protein: CASRRDRARDNEQFF.

This clonotype occurred a few times. The chain joins TRBV21-1 to TRBJ2-1. TRBV21-1 represents a pseudogene. The CDR3 contains 13 residues. This CDR3 is CASSKERYNEQFF. Written as DNA, the CDR3 is TGTGCCAGCAGCAAAGAGAGGTACAATGAGCAGTTCTTC.

This clonotype was counted between two and nine times. CDR3: CSAMNLREGRTDTQYF. As DNA, the CDR3 is TGCAGTGCTATGAACTTGCGGGAGGGCCGCACAGATACGCAGTATTTT. The genes are TRBV20-1 and TRBJ2-3, with 9 bases fitting TRBD2. The CDR3 loop spans 16 amino acids. With V trimmed by 4 bases and J by 1 base, 9 bases remained unmatched. Germline CDR1 and CDR2: DFQATT and SNEGSKA (reference sequence).

This clonotype was detected many times. This chain connects TRBV6-2 or TRBV6-3 to TRBJ2-2; D gene unclear. Looked up from germline, CDR1 is MNHEY and CDR2 is SVGEGT. The CDR3 has 12 amino acids. Trimming left V 2 bases short and J 7 bases short, with 5 bases between. The chain's CDR3 is CASSYEVGELFF. The CDR3 DNA follows: TGTGCCAGCAGTTACGAGGTCGGGGAGCTGTTTTTT.

In this sample, this clonotype turned up a few times. The V and J genes are TRBV12-3 or TRBV12-4 and TRBJ2-2, with TRBD2 identical over 9 bases. J lost 9 bases, V lost 5 bases, and 13 bases had no gene match. The CDR3 contains 16 residues. The CDR3: CASSPPRAGGLRELFF. Here the CDR3 DNA reads TGTGCCAGCAGTCCCCCTAGGGCGGGGGGGCTCCGGGAGCTGTTTTTT.

Concerning this clonotype: The junction does not match germline at one end; this may be a read error. The chain has TRBV7-9 and TRBJ2-7; 10 bases align to TRBD2. The CDR3 is 16 amino acids. Germline values: CDR1 SEHNR, CDR2 FQNEAQ (reference sequence). The CDR3 nucleotides read TGTGCCTGCAGCTGGGGGGCTAGCGGGGGTATCTACGAGCAGTACTTC. It is translated as CACSWGASGGIYEQYF.

The chain employs TRBV12-3 or TRBV12-4 and TRBJ1-6; D gene unclear. V lost 2 bases and J lost 0, with 5 bases in between. CDR3 length: 15 amino acids. CDR3 amino acids: CASSLISSYNSPLHF. As DNA, the CDR3 is TGTGCCAGCAGTTTAATCAGCTCCTATAATTCACCCCTCCACTTT.

The rearrangement uses TRBV5-1 and TRBJ2-1, with TRBD2 as a possible D gene (6 bases). V gave up 4 bases and J gave up 0 bases, with 14 bases separating them. The CDR3 has 16 residues. Germline values: CDR1 SGHRS, CDR2 YFSETQ. In nucleotides, the CDR3 is TGCGCCAGCAGCGCGGGCCGGGACTTCTCCTACAATGAGCAGTTCTTC. Protein sequence: CASSAGRDFSYNEQFF.

This sequence joins TRBV12-3 or TRBV12-4 and TRBJ2-5, with 13 bases fitting TRBD2. J lost 2 bases, V lost 5 bases, and 17 bases had no gene match. CDR3 length equals 20 residues. CDR3 residues: CASSLGQARLAGGEQETQYF. The DNA for the CDR3 is TGTGCCAGCAGTCTCGGACAGGCCAGACTAGCGGGAGGAGAGCAAGAGACCCAGTACTTC.

J is TRBJ2-1 and V is TRBV12-3 or TRBV12-4; 11 bases map to TRBD1. V was clipped by 6 bases and J by 8 bases; unmatched bases: 6. The CDR3 covers 14 residues. The CDR3 loop reads CASRGTGGGHEQFF. Here the CDR3 DNA reads TGTGCCAGCAGAGGGACAGGGGGTGGGCATGAGCAGTTCTTC.